Included here is one T cell receptor beta chain sequence, with context. Antigen: not known. TCRdb recomputed calls from the 5' RACE reads with MiXCR, one row per CDR3 protein. The repertoire has about 220,000 distinct CDR3 sequences, 20% to 30% of them found once; the top ten carry 6.6%. The sample comes from a study of CD8 T cells in ankylosing spondylitis. Study-wide points: Disease-linked clones bore a CD8+ phenotype and were relatively rare in peripheral blood. Significant enrichment of disease-linked clones was reportedly seen in matched ankylosing spondylitis synovial fluid.

Trimming shortened V by 7 bases and J by 7 bases, and 14 bases separated the two germline ends. The CDR3 is 14 amino acids. Germline CDR1 and CDR2: MNHEY and SVGEGT. Sequencing used blood, either unsorted or a sorted T cell fraction (not recorded which). The V and J genes are TRBV6-2 or TRBV6-3 and TRBJ1-6; D not resolved. The clonotype was recovered from a male donor with ankylosing spondylitis or in good health (not recorded which). This CDR3 is CASKGGGVNSPLHF. In DNA form, the CDR3 reads TGTGCCAGCAAAGGAGGAGGAGTGAATTCACCCCTCCACTTT.